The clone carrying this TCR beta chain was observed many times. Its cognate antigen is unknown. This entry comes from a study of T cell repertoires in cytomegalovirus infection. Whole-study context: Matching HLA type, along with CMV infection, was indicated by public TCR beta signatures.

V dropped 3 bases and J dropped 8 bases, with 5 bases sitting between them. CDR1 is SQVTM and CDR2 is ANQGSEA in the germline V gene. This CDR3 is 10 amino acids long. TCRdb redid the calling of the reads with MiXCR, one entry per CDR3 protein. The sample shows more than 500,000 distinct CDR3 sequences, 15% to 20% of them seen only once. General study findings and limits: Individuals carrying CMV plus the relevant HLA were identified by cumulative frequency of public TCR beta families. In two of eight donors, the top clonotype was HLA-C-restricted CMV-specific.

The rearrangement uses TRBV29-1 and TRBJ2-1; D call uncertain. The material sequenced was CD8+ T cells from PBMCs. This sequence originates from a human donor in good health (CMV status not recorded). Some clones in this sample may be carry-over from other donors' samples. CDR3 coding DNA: TGCAGCGTTGATCGCGATGAGCAGTTCTTC. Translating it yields CSVDRDEQFF.